This TCR beta chain was retrieved from a study of T cells in Graves' hyperthyroidism and ophthalmopathy. This clonotype showed up many times. Its antigen is not identified. General study points: Classification by a 13 V-J model distinguished ophthalmopathy from stable hyperthyroidism.

TCR beta CDR3 regions were amplified from RNA transcripts. TCR CDR3 regions were first amplified by RT-PCR with HTBI primers. TCRdb reprocessed the multiplex PCR reads via MiXCR and lists one record per CDR3 protein. The sample holds around 620,000 distinct CDR3 sequences, 15% to 20% seen once. This TCR was recovered from a woman in her thirties with Graves' hyperthyroidism. The material sequenced was blood.

For the CDR3, the DNA is TGTGCCTGGACCACAGGGGCGCTTGGCTACACCTTC. It is translated as CAWTTGALGYTF. V is TRBV30 and J is TRBJ1-2, with 7 nucleotides matching TRBD1. This CDR3 region has 12 residues. The germline V gene encodes CDR1 GTSNPN and CDR2 SVGIG (reference sequence). Losses at the gene ends were 4 bases for V and 7 bases for J; bases not matched to a gene: 6.